This T cell receptor (beta chain) emerged from a study of shared clonotypes between healthy human individuals. V lost 0 bases to trimming and J lost 3 bases; unmatched junction nucleotides: 11. Germline CDR1 LGHNA, CDR2 YNFKEQ. This CDR3 is built from 17 residues. Clones were read by immunoSEQ multiplex PCR, and TCRdb kept only the in-frame ones, dropping some. The repertoire holds over a million clones, with 98% as singletons. Researchers partitioned CD4+ cells into CD45RA+ naive and CD45RA-negative memory subsets. This chain joins TRBV4-2 and TRBJ2-7; TRBD2 matches 7 bases. Sequences were obtained from naive CD4+ T cells sorted from blood. Stated subset: CD45RA+ positively selected. This TCR was recovered from a man aged 30 to 39 in good health. The CDR3 spells CASSQDLNGRRGYEQYF. CDR3 DNA: TGTGCCAGCAGCCAAGATCTGAACGGGAGGCGGGGCTACGAGCAGTACTTC.